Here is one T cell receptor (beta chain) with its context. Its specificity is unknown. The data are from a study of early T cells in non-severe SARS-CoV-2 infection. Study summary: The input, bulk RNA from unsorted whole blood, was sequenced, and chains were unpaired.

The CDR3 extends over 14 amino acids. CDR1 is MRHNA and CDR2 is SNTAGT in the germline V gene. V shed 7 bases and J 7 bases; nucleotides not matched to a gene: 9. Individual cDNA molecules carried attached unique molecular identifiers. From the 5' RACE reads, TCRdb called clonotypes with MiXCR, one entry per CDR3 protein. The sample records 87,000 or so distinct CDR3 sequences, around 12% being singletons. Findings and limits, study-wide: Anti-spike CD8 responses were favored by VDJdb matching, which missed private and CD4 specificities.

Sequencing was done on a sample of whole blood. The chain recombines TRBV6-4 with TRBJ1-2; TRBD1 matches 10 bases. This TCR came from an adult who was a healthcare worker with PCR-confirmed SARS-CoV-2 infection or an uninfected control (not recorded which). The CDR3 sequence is CASTTDRGVGGYTF. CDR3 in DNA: TGTGCCAGCACTACGGACAGGGGGGTCGGTGGCTACACCTTC.